The sequence of this TCR beta chain was determined in a study of regulatory T cells in long-lasting Graves disease. To make TCR beta libraries, researchers used iRepertoire HTBI primers and Arm-PCR of CDR3 regions. TCRdb independently ran MiXCR on the multiplex PCR reads; one entry per CDR3 protein. Of over 200,000 distinct CDR3 sequences listed, about 17% are singletons. The time point: newly diagnosed GD, antithyroid drugs for less than 3 months. Making the TCR library involved RNA that had been extracted from PBMCs. CDR3 length: 14 amino acids. Trimming took off 1 base at V and 5 bases at J, with 11 bases between the two ends. CDR1 and CDR2 from the germline V gene are SGHTA and FQGNSA. The data were also submitted as part of a second study, on T cells in Graves' hyperthyroidism and ophthalmopathy.

The chain carries TRBV7-2 and TRBJ1-1; a weak D match, TRBD1 (5 bases). Sequencing was performed on peripheral blood mononuclear cells (PBMCs), taken at new diagnosis, from a patient treated with antithyroid drugs. This TCR was sampled from a woman aged 30 to 39 with Graves disease. The CDR3 region is CASSLDRLYTEAFF. The CDR3 bases are TGTGCCAGCAGCTTAGACAGGTTGTATACTGAAGCTTTCTTT.